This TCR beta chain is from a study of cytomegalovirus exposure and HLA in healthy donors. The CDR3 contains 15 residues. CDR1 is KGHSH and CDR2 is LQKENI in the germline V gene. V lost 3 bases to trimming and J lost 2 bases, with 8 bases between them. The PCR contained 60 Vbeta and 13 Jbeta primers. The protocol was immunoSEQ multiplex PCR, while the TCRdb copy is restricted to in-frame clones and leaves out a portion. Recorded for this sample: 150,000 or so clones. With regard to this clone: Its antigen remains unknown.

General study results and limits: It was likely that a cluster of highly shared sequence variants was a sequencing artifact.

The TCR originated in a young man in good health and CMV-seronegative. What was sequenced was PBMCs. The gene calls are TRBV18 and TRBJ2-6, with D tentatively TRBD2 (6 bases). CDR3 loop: CASSPGRTGANVLTF. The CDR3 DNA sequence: TGTGCCAGCTCACCGGGGAGGACTGGGGCCAACGTCCTGACTTTC.